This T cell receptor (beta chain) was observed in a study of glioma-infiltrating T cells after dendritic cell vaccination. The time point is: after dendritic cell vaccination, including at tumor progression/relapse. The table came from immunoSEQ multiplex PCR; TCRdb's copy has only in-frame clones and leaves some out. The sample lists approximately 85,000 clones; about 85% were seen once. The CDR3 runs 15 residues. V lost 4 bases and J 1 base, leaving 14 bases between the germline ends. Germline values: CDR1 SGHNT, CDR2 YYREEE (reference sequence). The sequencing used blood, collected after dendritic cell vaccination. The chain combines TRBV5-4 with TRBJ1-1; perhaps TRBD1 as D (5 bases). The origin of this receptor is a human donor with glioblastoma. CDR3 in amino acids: CASSPVGGRNTEAFF. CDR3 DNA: TGTGCCAGCAGCCCAGTGGGGGGTCGGAACACTGAAGCTTTCTTT. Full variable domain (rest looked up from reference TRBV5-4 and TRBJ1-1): ETGVTQSPTHLIKTRGQQVTLRCSSQSGHNTVSWYQQALGQGPQFIFQYYREEENGRGNFPPRFSGLQFPNYSSELNVNALELDDSALYLCASSPVGGRNTEAFFGQGTRLTVV.